A single sample gave rise to the 22 T cell receptor beta chains below, sequenced in a study of T cells in narcolepsy. This table comes from immunoSEQ multiplex PCR, and its TCRdb copy is limited to in-frame clones, with some not included. Altogether about 40,000 clones are present, approximately 90% being singletons, with the ten largest covering over 1%. The sequencing input was CD45RA- memory CD4+ T cells from PBMCs. Receptor source: a human donor with narcolepsy.

This clone was counted only a few times. The chain employs TRBV21-1 and TRBJ2-7; the DNA was not compared with TRBD1, the D call given in the table. TRBV21-1 is a recognized pseudogene. The CDR3 is 13 residues long. CDR3: CASRQGPTYEQYF. The CDR3 nucleotides read TGTGCCAGCAGACAGGGCCCTACCTACGAGCAGTACTTC.

This chain links TRBV11-1 with TRBJ2-1, with 9 bases matching TRBD1. CDR3 length: 14 residues. Germline values: CDR1 SGHAT, CDR2 FQDESV (reference sequence). After removal of 6 bases from V and 7 bases from J, the junction contained 7 bases not matched to a gene. The CDR3 region is CASRIGTGNNEQFF. Written as DNA, the CDR3 is TGTGCCAGCAGGATTGGGACAGGGAATAATGAGCAGTTCTTC.

The V gene is TRBV5-1, the J gene TRBJ2-5; the match to TRBD2 covers 8 bases. CDR1 is SGHRS and CDR2 is YFSETQ in the germline V gene. V lost 6 bases to trimming and J lost 5 bases; unmatched junction nucleotides: 6. This CDR3 has 13 residues. Here the CDR3 DNA reads TGCGCCAGCACGCGGGGGGCTTACGAGACCCAGTACTTC. Translated, it gives CASTRGAYETQYF.

This chain uses TRBV7-2 with TRBJ2-2, with 9 bases aligning to TRBD1. V shed 1 base, J shed 13 bases, and the junction held 13 bases outside the gene matches. The germline gives CDR1 SGHTA, CDR2 FQGNSA. The CDR3 covers 16 residues. DNA of the CDR3: TGTGCCAGCAGCTTAGGCGGTGGGGGACAGGGAAGGTGGCTGTTTTTT. This translates into CASSLGGGGQGRWLFF.

The chain employs TRBV14 and TRBJ1-3; 9 positions match TRBD1. Germline-derived CDR1 and CDR2 are SGHDN and FVKESK. The CDR3 runs 15 residues. The V gene end was trimmed by 4 bases and the J gene end by 2 bases; junction bases not matched to a gene: 3. This CDR3 is CASSLRTGAGNTIYF. CDR3 nucleotides: TGTGCCAGCAGCCTCCGGACAGGGGCTGGAAACACCATATATTTT.

This chain uses TRBV5-8 with TRBJ2-2; no clear D. Germline V gene lookup returns CDR1 SGHTS and CDR2 YDEGEE. The V end lost 0 bases, the J end lost 3 bases, and 6 bases lay between the germline ends. This CDR3 is built from 14 residues. CDR3 DNA: TGTGCCAGCAGCTTGGTCCAGTACACCGGGGAGCTGTTTTTT. Translating gives CASSLVQYTGELFF.

J is TRBJ1-2 and V is TRBV7-8, with TRBD1 identical over 7 bases. CDR1 is SGHVS, CDR2 FQNEAQ, per germline. The CDR3 is made up of 14 amino acids. V lost 5 bases and J lost 7; bases outside the gene matches: 10. Written as DNA, the CDR3 is TGTGCCAGCAGCGGACAGGTTACGAGGGGTGGCTACACCTTC. This encodes CASSGQVTRGGYTF.

The CDR3 loop reads CASSIEDSYEQYF. CDR3 nucleotide sequence: TGTGCCAGTAGTATAGAGGACAGCTACGAGCAGTACTTC. The V call is TRBV19, the J call TRBJ2-7; possible D gene TRBD1, 6 bases. The ends were cut back, 0 bases at V and 3 bases at J, with 6 bases in the middle. There are 13 residues in the CDR3. Germline V gene sequence: CDR1 LNHDA, CDR2 SQIVND (reference sequence).

The chain has TRBV6-5 and TRBJ1-2; 7 nucleotides agree with TRBD1. The CDR3 contains 14 residues. The V segment lost 4 bases and the J segment 4 bases; nucleotides outside the gene matches: 6. CDR1 and CDR2 (germline): MNHEY, SVGAGI. CDR3 amino acids: CASSSGDSGYGYTF. The CDR3 DNA reads TGTGCCAGCAGTTCCGGGGACAGTGGCTATGGCTACACCTTC.

This clone appeared a single time. The genes are TRBV27 and TRBJ1-1; D is unresolved. Germline lookup yields CDR1 MNHEY and CDR2 SMNVEV (reference sequence). The V gene lost 3 bases and the J gene lost 1 base, with 9 bases spanning the gap. The CDR3 extends over 14 amino acids. The CDR3 DNA is TGTGCCAGCAGTTTGGGTCCTTGGAACACTGAAGCTTTCTTT. This codes for CASSLGPWNTEAFF.

V gene TRBV6-1 combines with J gene TRBJ1-1; TRBD1 is a possible D gene (5 bases). The V gene lost 3 bases and the J gene lost 4 bases, with 15 bases spanning the gap. The germline gives CDR1 MNHNS, CDR2 SASEGT. The CDR3 is 15 amino acids. The CDR3 region is CASSDRSGQGTEAFF. CDR3 DNA sequence: TGTGCCAGCAGTGACAGGTCAGGGCAAGGCACTGAAGCTTTCTTT.

The chain joins TRBV15 to TRBJ1-2; D not resolved. CDR3 length equals 15 residues. Germline V lookup: CDR1 LNHNV, CDR2 YYDKDF (reference sequence). With 3 bases removed from V and 0 bases from J, the gap between germline ends came to 11 bases. This chain's CDR3 is CATSSGRGANYGYTF. CDR3 DNA sequence: TGTGCCACCAGCAGTGGACGGGGAGCTAACTATGGCTACACCTTC.

The chain is built from TRBV28 and TRBJ2-3; 11 positions agree with TRBD2. The V and J ends lost 4 bases and 7 bases, in that order; junction bases with no gene match: 7. Germline V gene data show CDR1 as MDHEN and CDR2 as SYDVKM. CDR3 length: 15 amino acids. The DNA of the CDR3 is TGTGCCAGCAGTTCCCTAGCGGGGGGCATAAATACGCAGTATTTT. Its protein is CASSSLAGGINTQYF. Complete variable domain (other parts from reference TRBV28 and TRBJ2-3): DVKVTQSSRYLVKRTGEKVFLECVQDMDHENMFWYRQDPGLGLRLIYFSYDVKMKEKGDIPEGYSVSREKKERFSLILESASTNQTSMYLCASSSLAGGINTQYFGPGTRLTVL.

The V gene is TRBV2, the J gene TRBJ2-7; 7 positions match TRBD1. Germline assignment: CDR1 SNHLY and CDR2 FYNNEI. This CDR3 has 12 residues. The V and J ends lost 7 bases and 6 bases, in that order; junction bases with no gene match: 6. The DNA for the CDR3 is TGTGCCAGCATGACAGGGTTCGGCGAGCAGTACTTC. Translated: CASMTGFGEQYF. Full variable domain (remainder filled in from reference TRBV2 and TRBJ2-7): EPEVTQTPSHQVTQMGQEVILRCVPISNHLYFYWYRQILGQKVEFLVSFYNNEISEKSEIFDDQFSVERPDGSNFTLKIRSTKLEDSAMYFCASMTGFGEQYFGPGTRLTVT.

The rearrangement uses TRBV6-5 and TRBJ1-2; D not certain. V shed 7 bases and J shed 13 bases, with 19 bases lying between them. Germline CDR1 and CDR2: MNHEY and SVGAGI. The CDR3 has 12 residues. CDR3 sequence reads: CASTLRWEGSTF. In nucleotides, the CDR3 is TGTGCCAGCACCCTAAGGTGGGAGGGTTCCACCTTC.

The CDR3 region is CASSLRRRDGELFF. The CDR3 nucleotides read TGTGCCAGCAGCTTACGGAGGAGAGACGGGGAGCTGTTTTTT. The chain joins TRBV7-2 to TRBJ2-2; perhaps TRBD2 as D (5 bases). The ends were cut back, 2 bases at V and 7 bases at J, with 11 bases in the middle. Germline lookup yields CDR1 SGHTA and CDR2 FQGNSA. This CDR3 comprises 14 residues.

The chain joins TRBV7-8 to TRBJ1-5; unclear D gene. The CDR3 runs 15 residues. V was cut by 4 bases and J by 6 bases, with 16 bases left in between. Germline loops: CDR1 SGHVS, CDR2 FQNEAQ. CDR3 loop: CASSSRRAQGQPQHF. As DNA, the CDR3 is TGTGCCAGCAGCTCCCGAAGGGCGCAAGGTCAGCCCCAGCATTTT.

V and J are TRBV6-6 and TRBJ1-1, with 7 bases that match TRBD1. The V and J ends lost 6 bases and 4 bases, in that order; junction bases with no gene match: 2. Germline assignment: CDR1 MNHNY and CDR2 SVGAGI (reference sequence). There are 12 residues in the CDR3. The CDR3 nucleotides are TGTGCCAGCAGAAGGGGGCTCACTGAAGCTTTCTTT. Protein product: CASRRGLTEAFF.

The gene calls are TRBV5-4 and TRBJ1-1; a weak D match, TRBD1 (5 bases). The CDR3 is 14 amino acids. Trimming removed 0 bases at V and 5 bases at J, with 11 bases between. Germline CDR1 reads SGHNT; CDR2 reads YYREEE (reference sequence). This CDR3 is CASSLGGARTEAFF. CDR3 nucleotides: TGTGCCAGCAGCTTGGGGGGCGCCAGGACTGAAGCTTTCTTT.

The chain has TRBV9 and TRBJ1-2; D remains unclear. The V end lost 4 bases, the J end lost 8 bases, and 9 bases lay between the germline ends. CDR1 and CDR2 from the germline V gene are SGDLS and YYNGEE. This CDR3 region has 11 residues. The CDR3 DNA reads TGTGCCAGCAGCCTTGAGGGAGGCTACACCTTC. It specifies CASSLEGGYTF.

The chain links TRBV19 to TRBJ1-1; D is possibly TRBD1 (5 bases). The V end lost 3 bases, the J end lost 6 bases, and 8 bases lay between the germline ends. Germline V gene lookup returns CDR1 LNHDA and CDR2 SQIVND (reference sequence). The CDR3 is 12 amino acids. CDR3 nucleotide sequence: TGTGCCAGTAGTATTCAAGGGGCTGAAGCTTTCTTT. Protein sequence: CASSIQGAEAFF. The whole variable domain, remainder taken from reference TRBV19 and TRBJ1-1, is DGGITQSPKYLFRKEGQNVTLSCEQNLNHDAMYWYRQDPGQGLRLIYYSQIVNDFQKGDIAEGYSVSREKKESFPLTVTSAQKNPTAFYLCASSIQGAEAFFGQGTRLTVV.

This clone was detected once. The chain links TRBV25-1 to TRBJ2-1; 10 positions match TRBD1. Germline V gives CDR1 MGHDK, CDR2 SYGVNS. The CDR3 loop spans 14 amino acids. J gave up 3 bases and V 4 bases, and 0 bases lay outside the gene matches. The DNA for the CDR3 is TGTGCCAGCAGTGGGGACAGGGGCTACAATGAGCAGTTCTTC. It translates to CASSGDRGYNEQFF.